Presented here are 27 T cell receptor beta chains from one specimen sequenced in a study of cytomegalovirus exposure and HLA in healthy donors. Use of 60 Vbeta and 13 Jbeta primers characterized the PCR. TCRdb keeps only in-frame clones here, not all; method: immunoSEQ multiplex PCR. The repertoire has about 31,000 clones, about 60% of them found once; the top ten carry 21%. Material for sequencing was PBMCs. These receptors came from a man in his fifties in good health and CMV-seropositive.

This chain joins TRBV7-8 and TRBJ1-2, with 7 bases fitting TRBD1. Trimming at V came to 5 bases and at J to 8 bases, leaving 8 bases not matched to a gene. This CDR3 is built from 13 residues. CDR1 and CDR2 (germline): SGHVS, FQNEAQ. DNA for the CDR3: TGTGCCAGCAGCCCAGGACAGGCCTTCGGCTACACCTTC. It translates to CASSPGQAFGYTF.

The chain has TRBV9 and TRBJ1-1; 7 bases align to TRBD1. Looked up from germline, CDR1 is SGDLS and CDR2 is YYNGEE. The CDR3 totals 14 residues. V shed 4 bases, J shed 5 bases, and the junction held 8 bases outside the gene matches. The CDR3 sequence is CASSPQQGVTEAFF. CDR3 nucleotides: TGTGCCAGCAGCCCCCAGCAGGGGGTAACTGAAGCTTTCTTT.

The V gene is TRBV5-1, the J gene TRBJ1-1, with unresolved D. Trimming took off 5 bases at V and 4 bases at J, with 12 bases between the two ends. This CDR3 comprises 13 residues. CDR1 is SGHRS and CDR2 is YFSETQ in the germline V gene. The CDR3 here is CASSYPGGTEAFF. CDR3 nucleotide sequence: TGCGCCAGCAGTTATCCGGGAGGCACTGAAGCTTTCTTT.

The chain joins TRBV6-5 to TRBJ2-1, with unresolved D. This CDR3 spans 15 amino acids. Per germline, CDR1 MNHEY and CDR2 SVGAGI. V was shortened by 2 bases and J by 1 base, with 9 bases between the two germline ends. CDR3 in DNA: TGTGCCAGCAGTTACGCGCAGGTTTCCTACAATGAGCAGTTCTTC. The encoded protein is CASSYAQVSYNEQFF.

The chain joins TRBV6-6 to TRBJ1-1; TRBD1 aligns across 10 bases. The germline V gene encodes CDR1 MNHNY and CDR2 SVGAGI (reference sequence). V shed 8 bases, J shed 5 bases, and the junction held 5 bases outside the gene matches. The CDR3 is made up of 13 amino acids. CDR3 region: CASDRGLGTEAFF. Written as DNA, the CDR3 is TGTGCCAGCGACAGGGGGCTTGGGACTGAAGCTTTCTTT.

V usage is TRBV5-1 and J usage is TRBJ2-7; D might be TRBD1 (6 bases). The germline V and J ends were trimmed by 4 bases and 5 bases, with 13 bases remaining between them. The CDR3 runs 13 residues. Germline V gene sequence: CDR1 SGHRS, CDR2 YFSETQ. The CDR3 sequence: CASSGQPWDEQYF. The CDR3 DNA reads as TGCGCCAGCAGCGGACAGCCTTGGGACGAGCAGTACTTC.

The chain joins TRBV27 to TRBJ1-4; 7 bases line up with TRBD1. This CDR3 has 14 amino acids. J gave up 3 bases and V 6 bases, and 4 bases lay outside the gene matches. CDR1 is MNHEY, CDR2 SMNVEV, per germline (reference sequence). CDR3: CASRQQGSNEKLFF. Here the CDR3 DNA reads TGTGCCAGCAGACAACAGGGGTCTAATGAAAAACTGTTTTTT. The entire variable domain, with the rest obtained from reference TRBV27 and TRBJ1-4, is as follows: EAQVTQNPRYLITVTGKKLTVTCSQNMNHEYMSWYRQDPGLGLRQIYYSMNVEVTDKGDVPEGYKVSRKEKRNFPLILESPSPNQTSLYFCASRQQGSNEKLFFGSGTQLSVL.

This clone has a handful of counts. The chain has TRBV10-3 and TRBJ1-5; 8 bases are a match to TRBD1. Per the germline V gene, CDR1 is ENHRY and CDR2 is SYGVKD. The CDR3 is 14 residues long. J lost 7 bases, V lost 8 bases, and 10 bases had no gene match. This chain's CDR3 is CAIPAGGVWQPQHF. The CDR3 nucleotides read TGTGCCATCCCGGCAGGGGGCGTTTGGCAGCCCCAGCATTTT.

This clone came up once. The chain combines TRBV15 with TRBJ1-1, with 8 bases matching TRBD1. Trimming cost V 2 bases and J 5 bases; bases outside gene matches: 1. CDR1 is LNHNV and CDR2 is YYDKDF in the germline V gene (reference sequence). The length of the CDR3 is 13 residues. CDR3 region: CATSRTGGTEAFF. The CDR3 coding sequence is TGTGCCACCAGCAGAACAGGGGGGACTGAAGCTTTCTTT. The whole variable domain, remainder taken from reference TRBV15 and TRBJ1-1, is DAMVIQNPRYQVTQFGKPVTLSCSQTLNHNVMYWYQQKSSQAPKLLFHYYDKDFNNEADTPDNFQSRRPNTSFCFLDIRSPGLGDTAMYLCATSRTGGTEAFFGQGTRLTVV.

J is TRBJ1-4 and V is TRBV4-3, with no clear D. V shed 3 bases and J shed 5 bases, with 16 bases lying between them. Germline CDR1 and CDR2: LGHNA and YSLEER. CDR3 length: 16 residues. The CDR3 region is CASSQFPLDFNEKLFF. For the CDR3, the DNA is TGCGCCAGCAGCCAGTTCCCTCTGGACTTCAATGAAAAACTGTTTTTT.

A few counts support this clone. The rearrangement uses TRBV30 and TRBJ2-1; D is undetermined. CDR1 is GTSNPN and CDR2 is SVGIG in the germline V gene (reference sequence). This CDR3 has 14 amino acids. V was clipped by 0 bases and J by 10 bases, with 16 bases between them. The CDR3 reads CAWSVSPGSFEQFF. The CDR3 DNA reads TGTGCCTGGAGTGTAAGCCCAGGATCCTTCGAGCAGTTCTTC.

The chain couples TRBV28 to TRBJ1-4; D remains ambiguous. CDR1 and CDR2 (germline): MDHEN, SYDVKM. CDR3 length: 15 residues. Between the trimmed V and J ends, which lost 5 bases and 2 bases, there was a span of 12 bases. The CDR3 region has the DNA TGTGCCAGCAGTCTACTATGGGTCACTAATGAAAAACTGTTTTTT. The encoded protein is CASSLLWVTNEKLFF.

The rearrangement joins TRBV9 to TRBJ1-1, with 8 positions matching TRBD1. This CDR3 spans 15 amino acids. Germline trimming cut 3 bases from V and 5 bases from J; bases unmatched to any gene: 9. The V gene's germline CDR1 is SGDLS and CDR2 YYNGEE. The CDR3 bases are TGTGCCAGCAGCGGCGTCATAGGACAGGGTACTGAAGCTTTCTTT. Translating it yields CASSGVIGQGTEAFF.

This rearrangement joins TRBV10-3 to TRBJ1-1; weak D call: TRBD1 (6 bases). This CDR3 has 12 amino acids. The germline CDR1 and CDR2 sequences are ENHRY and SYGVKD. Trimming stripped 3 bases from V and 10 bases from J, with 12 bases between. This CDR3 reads CAISEAGGAAFF. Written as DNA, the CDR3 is TGTGCCATCAGTGAAGCTGGGGGGGCAGCTTTCTTT.

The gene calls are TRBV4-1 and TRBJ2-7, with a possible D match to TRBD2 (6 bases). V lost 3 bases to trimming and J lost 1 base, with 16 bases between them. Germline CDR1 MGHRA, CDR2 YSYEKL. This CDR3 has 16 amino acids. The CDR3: CASSQSASAQSYEQYF. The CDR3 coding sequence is TGCGCCAGCAGCCAGTCCGCTAGCGCGCAGTCCTACGAGCAGTACTTC.

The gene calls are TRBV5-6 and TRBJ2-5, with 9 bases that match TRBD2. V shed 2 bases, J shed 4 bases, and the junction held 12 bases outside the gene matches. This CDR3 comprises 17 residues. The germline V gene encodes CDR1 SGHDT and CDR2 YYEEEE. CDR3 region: CASSFPRGSGSPETQYF. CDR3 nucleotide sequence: TGTGCCAGCAGCTTCCCTAGGGGTAGCGGGAGTCCAGAGACCCAGTACTTC. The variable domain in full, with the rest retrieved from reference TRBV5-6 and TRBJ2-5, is DAGVTQSPTHLIKTRGQQVTLRCSPKSGHDTVSWYQQALGQGPQFIFQYYEEEERQRGNFPDRFSGHQFPNYSSELNVNALLLGDSALYLCASSFPRGSGSPETQYFGPGTRLLVL.

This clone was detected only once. The CDR3: CAWSFPGTGDSNQPQHF. The CDR3 DNA is TGTGCCTGGAGTTTTCCTGGGACAGGCGATAGCAATCAGCCCCAGCATTTT. The rearrangement joins TRBV30 to TRBJ1-5; 8 bases line up with TRBD1. The germline V gene has CDR1 GTSNPN and CDR2 SVGIG (reference sequence). This CDR3 has 17 amino acids. Trimming cost V 2 bases and J 0 bases; bases outside gene matches: 9.

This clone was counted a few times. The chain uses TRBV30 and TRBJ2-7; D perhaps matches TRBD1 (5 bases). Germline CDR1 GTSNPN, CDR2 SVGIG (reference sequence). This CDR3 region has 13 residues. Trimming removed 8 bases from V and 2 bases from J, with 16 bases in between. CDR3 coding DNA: TGTGCCCTCCGGGCGACAGCTACCTACGAGCAGTACTTC. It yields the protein CALRATATYEQYF.

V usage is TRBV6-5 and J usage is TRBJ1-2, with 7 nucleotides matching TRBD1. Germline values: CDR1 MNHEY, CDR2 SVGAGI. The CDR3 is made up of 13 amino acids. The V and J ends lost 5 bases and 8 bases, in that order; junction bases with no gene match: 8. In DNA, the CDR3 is TGTGCCAGCAGTCTCGAGACAGGGTTCGGCTACACCTTC. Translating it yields CASSLETGFGYTF.

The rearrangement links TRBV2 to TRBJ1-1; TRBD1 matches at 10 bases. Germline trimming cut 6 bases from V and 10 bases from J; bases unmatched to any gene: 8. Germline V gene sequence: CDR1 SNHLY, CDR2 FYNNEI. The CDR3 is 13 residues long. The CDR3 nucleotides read TGTGCCAGCAGGGCCGGACAGGGGGGAAGAGCTTTCTTT. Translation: CASRAGQGGRAFF.

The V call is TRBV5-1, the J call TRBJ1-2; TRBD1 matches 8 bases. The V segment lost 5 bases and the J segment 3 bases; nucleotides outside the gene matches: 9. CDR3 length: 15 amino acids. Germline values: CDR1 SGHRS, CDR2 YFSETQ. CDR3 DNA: TGCGCCAGCAGACATGAGGACAGGGCTCACTATGGCTACACCTTC. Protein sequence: CASRHEDRAHYGYTF.

CDR3 region: CAWSPFRENTDTQYF. The CDR3 DNA reads as TGTGCCTGGAGTCCCTTCCGGGAAAACACAGATACGCAGTATTTT. J is TRBJ2-3 and V is TRBV30; a weak D match, TRBD2 (5 bases). CDR3 size: 15 residues. Germline V gene data show CDR1 as GTSNPN and CDR2 as SVGIG (reference sequence). Trimming removed 2 bases at V and 2 bases at J, with 14 bases between.

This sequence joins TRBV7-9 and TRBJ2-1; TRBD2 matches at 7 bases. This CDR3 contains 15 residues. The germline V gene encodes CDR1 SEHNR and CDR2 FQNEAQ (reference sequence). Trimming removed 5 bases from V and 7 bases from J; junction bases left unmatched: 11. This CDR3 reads CASSHPAASGNEQFF. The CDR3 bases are TGTGCCAGCAGCCATCCGGCGGCTAGCGGAAATGAGCAGTTCTTC.

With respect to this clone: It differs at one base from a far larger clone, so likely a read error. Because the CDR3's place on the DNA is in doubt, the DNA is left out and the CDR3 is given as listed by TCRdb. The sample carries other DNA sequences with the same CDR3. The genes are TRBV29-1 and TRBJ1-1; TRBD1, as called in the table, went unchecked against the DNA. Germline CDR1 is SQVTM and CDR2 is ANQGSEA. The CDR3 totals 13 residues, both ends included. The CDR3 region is CSVGQGTNTEAFF.

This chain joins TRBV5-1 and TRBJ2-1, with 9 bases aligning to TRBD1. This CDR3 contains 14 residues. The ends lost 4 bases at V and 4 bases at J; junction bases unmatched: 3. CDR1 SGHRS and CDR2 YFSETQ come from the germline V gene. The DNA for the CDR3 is TGCGCCAGCAGCGCACAGGGGGCTTACAATGAGCAGTTCTTC. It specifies CASSAQGAYNEQFF.

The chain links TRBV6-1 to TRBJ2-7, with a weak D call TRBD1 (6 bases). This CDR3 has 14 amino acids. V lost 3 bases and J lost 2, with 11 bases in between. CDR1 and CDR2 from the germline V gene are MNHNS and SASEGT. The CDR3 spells CASSEGAFTYEQYF. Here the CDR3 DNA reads TGTGCCAGCAGTGAGGGGGCTTTTACCTACGAGCAGTACTTC.

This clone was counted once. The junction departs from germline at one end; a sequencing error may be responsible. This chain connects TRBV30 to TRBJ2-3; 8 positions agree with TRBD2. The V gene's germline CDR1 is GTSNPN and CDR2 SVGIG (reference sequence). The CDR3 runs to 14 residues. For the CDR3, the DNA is TGTGCCTGGAGTGTAGGAGCGGGGGAAGATACACAGTATTTT. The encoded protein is CAWSVGAGEDTQYF.